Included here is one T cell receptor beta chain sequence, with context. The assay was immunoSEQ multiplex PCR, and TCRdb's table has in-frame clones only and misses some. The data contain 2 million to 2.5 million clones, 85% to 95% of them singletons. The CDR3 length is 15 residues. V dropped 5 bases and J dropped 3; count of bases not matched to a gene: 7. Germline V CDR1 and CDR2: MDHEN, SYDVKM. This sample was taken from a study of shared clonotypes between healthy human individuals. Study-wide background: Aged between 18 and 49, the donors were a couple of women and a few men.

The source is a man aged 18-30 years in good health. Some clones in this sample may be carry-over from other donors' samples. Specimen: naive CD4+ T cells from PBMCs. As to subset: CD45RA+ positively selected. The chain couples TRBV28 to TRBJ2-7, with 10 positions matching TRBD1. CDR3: CASSRTGTGVYEQYF. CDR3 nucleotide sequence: TGTGCCAGCAGTCGAACCGGGACAGGGGTCTACGAGCAGTACTTC.